This is a list of T cell receptor beta chains from one sample in a study of memory CD4+ T cells and cytomegalovirus serostatus. Libraries were prepared by immunoSEQ multiplex PCR; TCRdb keeps only in-frame clonotypes and omits some of them. The table records under 80,000 clones, approximately 78% of them present only once. The sample comprised memory CD4+ T cells from blood. The receptors were gathered from an adult in good health and CMV-seropositive. Each CDR3 is given with its conserved first and last residue. The D gene is left open where the match is weak. Clone sizes are given selectively: once, few, many, or a class where the clone is expanded.

d_gene	j_gene	v_gene	abundance	CDR3aa	CDR3nt
NA	TRBJ2-5	TRBV6-4	NA	CASIWREETQYF	TGTGCCAGCATCTGGAGAGAAGAGACCCAGTACTTC
NA	TRBJ1-1	TRBV5-1	NA	CASTVGGEAFF	TGCGCCAGCACTGTGGGGGGGGAAGCTTTCTTT
TRBD2	TRBJ2-2	TRBV5-1	NA	CASNPLLAGGNTGELFF	TGCGCCAGCAACCCACTTCTAGCGGGGGGTAACACCGGGGAGCTGTTTTTT
NA	TRBJ2-3	TRBV18	NA	CASSPSRSTDTQYF	TGTGCCAGCTCACCATCCCGGAGCACAGATACGCAGTATTTT
NA	TRBJ1-1	TRBV2	few	CASSDRGWDTEAFF	TGTGCCAGCAGTGATCGGGGTTGGGACACTGAAGCTTTCTTT
NA	TRBJ2-1	TRBV30	NA	CAWSVGLPLNEQFF	TGTGCCTGGAGTGTAGGACTACCCCTCAATGAGCAGTTCTTC
TRBD1	TRBJ2-2	TRBV7-2	NA	CASSRGQGGSRELFF	TGTGCCAGCAGCCGAGGACAGGGGGGAAGCAGGGAGCTGTTTTTT
NA	TRBJ2-7	TRBV7-6	NA	CASSYGTDREQYF	TGTGCCAGCAGCTACGGGACGGACCGCGAGCAGTACTTC
TRBD2	TRBJ2-3	TRBV29-1	NA	CSVGEGQGSQYF	TGCAGCGTAGGGGAGGGGCAGGGCTCGCAGTATTTT
TRBD1	TRBJ1-6	TRBV10-3	NA	CAISAGTDLPLHF	TGTGCCATCAGTGCCGGGACAGACTTACCCCTCCACTTT
TRBD2	TRBJ2-7	TRBV19	few	CASSSGGIYEQYF	TGTGCCAGTAGTAGCGGGGGGATATACGAGCAGTACTTC
TRBD1	TRBJ2-5	TRBV5-8	NA	CASRQRDRAEETQYF	TGTGCCAGCAGACAACGGGACAGGGCAGAAGAGACCCAGTACTTC
NA	TRBJ1-5	TRBV7-9	NA	CASSLGNNNQPQHF	TGTGCCAGCAGCTTAGGGAACAACAATCAGCCCCAGCATTTT
NA	TRBJ1-1	TRBV7-2	NA	CASSLVGAAKAFF	TGTGCCAGCAGTCTCGTGGGGGCGGCTAAGGCTTTCTTT
NA	TRBJ1-1	TRBV5-1	NA	CASTVDGLNTEAFF	TGCGCCAGCACCGTAGACGGATTAAACACTGAAGCTTTCTTT
NA	TRBJ2-1	TRBV18	NA	CASSPRVQREAEQFF	TGTGCCAGCTCACCCCGGGTTCAGAGGGAGGCTGAGCAGTTCTTC
NA	TRBJ1-4	TRBV6-1	NA	CASNRGNTNEKLFF	TGTGCCAGCAATCGGGGGAATACTAATGAAAAACTGTTTTTT
TRBD1	TRBJ1-5	TRBV5-1	once	CASSLAGGREGPQHF	TGCGCCAGCAGCTTGGCAGGGGGAAGGGAAGGACCCCAGCATTTT
NA	TRBJ2-2	TRBV7-2	NA	CASSLQRFTNTGELFF	TGTGCCAGCAGCTTACAACGGTTTACGAACACCGGGGAGCTGTTTTTT
TRBD1	TRBJ1-1	TRBV27	many	CASSLSQGSEAFF	TGTGCCAGCAGTTTATCACAGGGGTCTGAGGCTTTCTTT
TRBD2	TRBJ2-3	TRBV5-8	NA	CASSSTPLAGTDTQYF	TGTGCCAGCAGCTCTACCCCGCTAGCGGGGACAGATACGCAGTATTTT
NA	TRBJ1-6	TRBV10-2	NA	CASSDYRENSPLHF	TGCGCCAGCAGTGACTACAGGGAGAATTCACCCCTCCACTTT
NA	TRBJ1-6	TRBV27	few	CASSLESSYNSPLHF	TGTGCCAGCAGTTTGGAGAGCTCCTATAATTCACCCCTCCACTTT
NA	TRBJ1-4	TRBV5-1	NA	CASSRSSTNEKLFF	TGCGCCTCCAGCAGGAGTTCAACTAATGAAAAACTGTTTTTT
TRBD1	TRBJ2-7	TRBV5-5	NA	CASSLPDRGINEQYF	TGTGCCAGCAGCTTGCCGGACAGGGGAATCAACGAGCAGTACTTC
NA	TRBJ1-5	TRBV4-1	once	CASSQDGQLNQPQHF	TGCGCCAGCAGCCAAGACGGACAGCTCAATCAGCCCCAGCATTTT
NA	TRBJ1-4	TRBV25-1	once	CASSDNLNEKLFF	TGTGCCAGCAGTGATAACCTTAATGAAAAACTGTTTTTT
NA	TRBJ2-4	TRBV6-1	NA	CASSDWARSIQYF	TGTGCCAGCAGTGACTGGGCGAGATCCATTCAGTACTTC
NA	TRBJ1-5	TRBV19	NA	CASSMTPGMGQPQHF	TGTGCCAGTAGTATGACGCCAGGGATGGGTCAGCCCCAGCATTTT
TRBD2	TRBJ2-2	TRBV29-1	NA	CSVEVGRVGTGELFF	TGCAGCGTTGAAGTGGGGAGGGTGGGCACCGGGGAGCTGTTTTTT
NA	TRBJ1-2	TRBV14	NA	CASSQDWRVGGYTF	TGTGCCAGCAGCCAAGATTGGAGGGTAGGCGGCTACACCTTC
TRBD1	TRBJ1-4	TRBV6-6	once	CASTLTGGTGYEKLFF	TGTGCCAGCACTTTAACAGGCGGGACAGGGTATGAAAAACTGTTTTTT
NA	TRBJ1-2	TRBV6-6	once	CASRGPVNSGYTF	TGTGCCAGCAGGGGGCCGGTTAATAGTGGCTACACCTTC
NA	TRBJ1-6	TRBV7-9	few	CASSLQASPLHF	TGTGCCAGCAGCCTACAGGCTTCACCCCTCCACTTT
TRBD1	TRBJ1-2	TRBV7-9	NA	CASAPHTDRGKVGYTF	TGTGCCAGCGCGCCCCACACGGACAGGGGAAAGGTTGGCTACACCTTC
NA	TRBJ2-7	TRBV7-2	NA	CASSSVRTYEQYF	TGTGCCAGCAGCTCCGTACGAACCTACGAGCAGTACTTC
TRBD1	TRBJ1-2	TRBV20-1	NA	CRGGTGIGYTF	TGCAGAGGGGGGACAGGGATTGGCTACACCTTC
NA	TRBJ1-4	TRBV7-6	NA	CASSYGGAGATNEKLFF	TGTGCCAGCAGCTACGGGGGCGCGGGGGCAACTAATGAAAAACTGTTTTTT
NA	TRBJ2-5	TRBV5-1	NA	CASSSQGGETQYF	TGCGCCAGCAGCTCCCAGGGCGGAGAGACCCAGTACTTC
NA	TRBJ2-2	TRBV12-5	NA	CASGSGTTRGELFF	TGTGCTAGTGGTTCCGGGACAACCCGGGGGGAGCTGTTTTTT
NA	TRBJ1-2	TRBV30	NA	CAWSTGKRGGYTF	TGTGCCTGGAGTACTGGGAAAAGGGGAGGCTACACCTTC
TRBD2	TRBJ2-1	TRBV14	NA	CASSQGSSGAGREQFF	TGTGCCAGCAGCCAAGGGAGTAGCGGGGCCGGGAGGGAGCAGTTCTTC
NA	TRBJ1-2	TRBV30	few	CAWRVGLYGYTF	TGTGCCTGGAGAGTGGGACTCTATGGCTACACCTTC
NA	TRBJ1-5	TRBV4-1	NA	CASSQGVAISNQPQHF	TGCGCCAGCAGCCAAGGGGTGGCCATTAGCAATCAGCCCCAGCATTTT
NA	TRBJ1-4	TRBV2	few	CASSVQGLRDEKLFF	TGTGCCAGCAGTGTTCAGGGATTGCGGGACGAAAAACTGTTTTTT
TRBD1	TRBJ2-5	TRBV5-1	NA	CASSFGTGKETQYF	TGCGCCAGCAGCTTTGGGACAGGCAAAGAGACCCAGTACTTC
TRBD2	TRBJ2-1	TRBV6-4	once	CASSDSRGTSYNEQFF	TGTGCCAGCAGTGACTCGAGGGGGACTAGTTACAATGAGCAGTTCTTC
NA	TRBJ2-1	TRBV5-4	NA	CASSPPGQPNEQFF	TGTGCCAGCAGCCCCCCCGGACAGCCAAATGAGCAGTTCTTC
NA	TRBJ1-4	TRBV5-1	few	CASSSAGPFNEKLFF	TGCGCCAGCAGCAGCGCAGGGCCATTTAATGAAAAACTGTTTTTT
NA	TRBJ1-5	TRBV5-5	NA	CASSLYSDSNQPQHF	TGTGCCAGCAGCTTGTACTCAGATAGCAATCAGCCCCAGCATTTT
NA	TRBJ1-5	TRBV10-3	NA	CAIRGDNQPQHF	TGTGCCATCAGGGGGGACAATCAGCCCCAGCATTTT
NA	TRBJ1-6	TRBV18	NA	CASSPPGMTGHSPLHF	TGTGCCAGCTCACCACCGGGTATGACAGGACATTCACCCCTCCACTTT
NA	TRBJ1-1	TRBV27	NA	CASSLYGGTEAFF	TGTGCCAGCAGTTTATACGGGGGGACTGAAGCTTTCTTT
NA	TRBJ1-4	TRBV14	NA	CASSRQANEKLFF	TGTGCCAGCAGCCGACAGGCCAATGAAAAACTGTTTTTT
TRBD1	TRBJ1-1	TRBV7-9	few	CASSNRTGGKAFF	TGTGCCAGCAGCAACCGGACAGGGGGGAAAGCTTTCTTT
TRBD1	TRBJ1-4	TRBV18	NA	CASSLRTGGGEKLFF	TGTGCCAGCTCACTTCGGACAGGGGGTGGTGAAAAACTGTTTTTT
NA	TRBJ1-4	TRBV13	NA	CASSLGTATNEKLFF	TGTGCCAGCAGCTTAGGAACAGCAACTAATGAAAAACTGTTTTTT
NA	TRBJ1-1	TRBV27	NA	CASSLDIFGRTEAFF	TGTGCCAGCAGTTTGGACATTTTCGGGCGCACTGAAGCTTTCTTT
TRBD2	TRBJ2-5	TRBV4-1	NA	CASSQVSWGLAGVETQYF	TGCGCCAGCAGCCAAGTATCCTGGGGACTAGCGGGAGTAGAGACCCAGTACTTC